One and the same sample provided the 13 T cell receptor beta chains below, sequenced in a study of neurological immune-mediated disorders. TCRdb re-derived calls from the 5' RACE reads in MiXCR, one entry per CDR3 protein. Of tens of thousands of distinct CDR3 sequences listed, less than 4.5% were seen once; the top ten hold less than 2%. The sample taken for sequencing was PBMCs. The origin of the receptors is a man aged 25 to 40 with multiple sclerosis.

This clonotype was detected many times. The chain couples TRBV7-3 to TRBJ2-1; 8 positions match TRBD2. The J segment lost 6 bases and the V segment lost 0 bases, leaving 7 bases of the junction unmatched. The CDR3 extends over 16 amino acids. Germline CDR1 reads SGHTA; CDR2 reads FQGTGA. The CDR3 sequence is CASSLTGRGVGNEQFF. The CDR3 coding sequence is TGTGCCAGCAGCTTAACGGGGCGGGGGGTCGGCAATGAGCAGTTCTTC.

This clonotype was found many times. The chain links TRBV20-1 to TRBJ1-2, with 10 bases that match TRBD1. CDR3 length: 16 residues. The junction had 7 bases not matched to a gene; V was cut back by 1 base and J by 2 bases. The germline CDR1 and CDR2 sequences are DFQATT and SNEGSKA (reference sequence). CDR3 amino acids: CSARAGTGAKNYGYTF. DNA of the CDR3: TGCAGTGCTAGAGCCGGGACAGGGGCAAAGAACTATGGCTACACCTTC.

This clonotype showed up many times. The J gene is TRBJ2-5, the V gene TRBV29-1; D perhaps matches TRBD1 (5 bases). Germline V gene lookup returns CDR1 SQVTM and CDR2 ANQGSEA. V was trimmed by 5 bases and J by 3 bases, leaving 10 bases between them. The CDR3 runs to 12 residues. In nucleotides, the CDR3 is TGCAGCGTTTCGCTCAGGGAAGAGACCCAGTACTTC. Protein product: CSVSLREETQYF. The entire variable domain, with the rest obtained from reference TRBV29-1 and TRBJ2-5, is as follows: SAVISQKPSRDICQRGTSLTIQCQVDSQVTMMFWYRQQPGQSLTLIATANQGSEATYESGFVIDKFPISRPNLTFSTLTVSNMSPEDSSIYLCSVSLREETQYFGPGTRLLVL.

This clonotype was found many times. The rearrangement joins TRBV12-3 or TRBV12-4 to TRBJ2-3; 11 bases are shared with TRBD2. V trimming: 6 bases; J trimming: 2 bases; junction bases outside the gene matches: 7. The CDR3 is 16 amino acids. The CDR3 reads CASSPTSGVPTDTQYF. CDR3 in DNA: TGTGCCAGCAGCCCGACTAGCGGGGTCCCCACAGATACGCAGTATTTT.

This clonotype has a count of ten or more. The genes are TRBV5-1 and TRBJ1-1, with TRBD1 matching over 7 bases. Per the germline V gene, CDR1 is SGHRS and CDR2 is YFSETQ. Trimming cost V 0 bases and J 3 bases; bases outside gene matches: 11. The CDR3 has 17 amino acids. This chain's CDR3 is CASSLALRGQGDTEAFF. The CDR3 nucleotides are TGCGCCAGCAGCTTGGCGCTCCGTGGGCAGGGGGACACTGAAGCTTTCTTT.

This clonotype was found many times. V usage is TRBV12-3 or TRBV12-4 and J usage is TRBJ1-2; D not resolved. V was cut by 1 base and J by 0 bases, with 9 bases left in between. CDR3 length: 15 amino acids. The CDR3 DNA reads as TGTGCCAGCAGTTTAGGATGGCATGCTAACTATGGCTACACCTTC. This sequence encodes CASSLGWHANYGYTF.

This clonotype was found many times. The germline gene is not matched at one end of the junction; a read error may be the cause. The DNA for the CDR3 is TGTGCCAGCAGCCGACAGACTAACGAAAAACTGTTTTTT. It specifies CASSRQTNEKLFF. The chain uses TRBV3-1 and TRBJ1-4, with D perhaps matching TRBD1 (5 bases). Germline lookup yields CDR1 LGHDT and CDR2 YNNKEL (reference sequence). The CDR3 is made up of 13 amino acids.

This clonotype was seen at least ten times. The V call is TRBV6-5, the J call TRBJ2-1; 11 bases match TRBD1. Germline V CDR1 and CDR2: MNHEY, SVGAGI. CDR3 length: 14 amino acids. Trimming took 6 bases from V and 7 from J; bases not matched to a gene: 5. In DNA, the CDR3 is TGTGCCAGCAGGGGGACAGGGGGGGCTAATGAGCAGTTCTTC. Its translation: CASRGTGGANEQFF.

This clonotype was seen many times. The chain combines TRBV2 with TRBJ2-3; D remains unclear. This CDR3 region has 13 residues. V shed 5 bases and J shed 6 bases, with 12 bases lying between them. Germline V gene data show CDR1 as SNHLY and CDR2 as FYNNEI. The CDR3 bases are TGTGCCAGCAGTCCCGGTATCCATGATACGCAGTATTTT. It is translated as CASSPGIHDTQYF.

This clonotype was seen repeatedly, ten times or more. CDR3 nucleotide sequence: TGTGCCAGCTCTCGGGGACTCCAAGAGACCCAGTACTTC. Residues: CASSRGLQETQYF. The genes are TRBV18 and TRBJ2-5, with D possibly TRBD2 on 6 matching bases. The CDR3 runs to 13 residues. Germline values: CDR1 KGHSH, CDR2 LQKENI. V was cut by 6 bases and J by 1 base, with 9 bases left in between. The full variable domain, rest sourced from reference TRBV18 and TRBJ2-5, is NAGVMQNPRHLVRRRGQEARLRCSPMKGHSHVYWYRQLPEEGLKFMVYLQKENIIDESGMPKERFSAEFPKEGPSILRIQQVVRGDSAAYFCASSRGLQETQYFGPGTRLLVL.

This clonotype has ten or more counts. The chain uses TRBV12-3 or TRBV12-4 and TRBJ1-2; D is undetermined. The CDR3 runs to 12 residues. The ends were cut back, 7 bases at V and 4 bases at J, with 10 bases in the middle. The DNA of the CDR3 is TGTGCCAGCACCGTACAACCCTATGGCTACACCTTC. This gives the protein CASTVQPYGYTF.

There are many counts of this clonotype. J is TRBJ2-6 and V is TRBV7-2, with a possible D match to TRBD2 (6 bases). V lost 0 bases to trimming and J lost 0 bases, with 15 bases between them. Germline V gene sequence: CDR1 SGHTA, CDR2 FQGNSA. This CDR3 has 19 residues. CDR3: CASSLAVWGLISGANVLTF. As DNA, the CDR3 is TGTGCCAGCAGCTTAGCCGTTTGGGGACTGATCTCTGGGGCCAACGTCCTGACTTTC.

CDR3 amino acids: CASSPLWTTNEKLFF. CDR3 sequence (DNA): TGTGCCAGCAGTCCACTCTGGACAACTAATGAAAAACTGTTTTTT. This chain connects TRBV27 to TRBJ1-4; D gene unclear. The germline V gene has CDR1 MNHEY and CDR2 SMNVEV (reference sequence). The CDR3 spans 15 residues. Trimming left V 5 bases short and J 0 bases short, with 10 bases between.